One sample yielded the 5 T cell receptor beta chains listed below, sequenced in a study of blood T cell repertoires in COVID-19. Sequenced by immunoSEQ multiplex PCR; TCRdb stores in-frame clones only, minus some. The data hold 220,000 or so clones, with 84% observed a single time. Sequenced input: PBMCs or T cells enriched from blood (not recorded which). These receptors all stem from a woman in her thirties or forties who had recovered from COVID-19.

The gene calls are TRBV7-2 and TRBJ1-2; maybe TRBD1 (5 bases). The CDR3 covers 14 residues. Deletions cut 5 bases from V and 6 bases from J, with 16 bases between. CDR1 is SGHTA and CDR2 is FQGNSA in the germline V gene. The CDR3 DNA sequence: TGTGCCAGCAGCAGAAGGGACTCCCTTAATGGCTACACCTTC. As protein: CASSRRDSLNGYTF.

V is TRBV2 and J is TRBJ2-3, with TRBD1 identical over 7 bases. The CDR3 totals 15 residues. Trimming took 7 bases from V and 4 from J; bases not matched to a gene: 11. Germline V lookup: CDR1 SNHLY, CDR2 FYNNEI. DNA of the CDR3: TGTGCCAGCATCTGGAGGACAGGACTCGCAGATACGCAGTATTTT. This gives the protein CASIWRTGLADTQYF. Full variable domain (rest looked up from reference TRBV2 and TRBJ2-3): EPEVTQTPSHQVTQMGQEVILRCVPISNHLYFYWYRQILGQKVEFLVSFYNNEISEKSEIFDDQFSVERPDGSNFTLKIRSTKLEDSAMYFCASIWRTGLADTQYFGPGTRLTVL.

In DNA, the CDR3 is TGCGCCAGCAGCTTGGACAAAAACTATGGCTACACCTTC. It specifies CASSLDKNYGYTF. V and J are TRBV5-1 and TRBJ1-2; D remains unclear. The CDR3 sequence is 13 residues long. CDR1 SGHRS and CDR2 YFSETQ come from the germline V gene. V dropped 0 bases and J dropped 2 bases, with 5 bases sitting between them.

This clone was counted once. The rearrangement joins TRBV28 to TRBJ1-2; perhaps TRBD1 as D (6 bases). The CDR3 is 13 residues long. Between the trimmed V and J ends, which lost 5 bases and 3 bases, there was a span of 10 bases. CDR1 is MDHEN and CDR2 is SYDVKM in the germline V gene. The CDR3 here is CASSPQGYYGYTF. CDR3 coding DNA: TGTGCCAGCAGTCCGCAGGGGTACTATGGCTACACCTTC.

The CDR3 nucleotides read TGTGCCAGCAGTTCGGGACAGAGCAGCACAGATACGCAGTATTTT. Translating gives CASSSGQSSTDTQYF. The rearrangement joins TRBV27 to TRBJ2-3; 7 bases line up with TRBD1. The CDR3 length is 15 residues. The V segment lost 4 bases and the J segment 0 bases; nucleotides outside the gene matches: 4. The V gene's germline CDR1 is MNHEY and CDR2 SMNVEV (reference sequence).